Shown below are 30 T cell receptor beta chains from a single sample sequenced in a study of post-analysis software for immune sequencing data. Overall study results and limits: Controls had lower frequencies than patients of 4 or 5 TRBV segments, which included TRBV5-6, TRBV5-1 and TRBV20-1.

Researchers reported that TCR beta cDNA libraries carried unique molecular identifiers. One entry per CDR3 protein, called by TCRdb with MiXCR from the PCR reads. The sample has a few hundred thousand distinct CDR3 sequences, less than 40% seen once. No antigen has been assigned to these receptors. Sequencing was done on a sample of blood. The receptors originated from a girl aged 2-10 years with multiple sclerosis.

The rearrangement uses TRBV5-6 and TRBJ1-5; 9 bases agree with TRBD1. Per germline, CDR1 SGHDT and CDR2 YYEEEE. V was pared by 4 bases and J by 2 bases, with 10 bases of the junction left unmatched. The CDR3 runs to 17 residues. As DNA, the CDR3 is TGTGCCAGCAGCCTTACTGGGGGACAGGGCGGCAATCAGCCCCAGCATTTT. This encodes CASSLTGGQGGNQPQHF.

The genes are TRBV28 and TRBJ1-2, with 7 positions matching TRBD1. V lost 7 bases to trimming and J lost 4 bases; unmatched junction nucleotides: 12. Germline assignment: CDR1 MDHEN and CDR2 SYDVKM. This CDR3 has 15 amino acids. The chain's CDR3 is CASTPTPTGFYGYTF. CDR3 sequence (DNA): TGTGCCAGCACCCCGACCCCGACAGGGTTCTATGGCTACACCTTC.

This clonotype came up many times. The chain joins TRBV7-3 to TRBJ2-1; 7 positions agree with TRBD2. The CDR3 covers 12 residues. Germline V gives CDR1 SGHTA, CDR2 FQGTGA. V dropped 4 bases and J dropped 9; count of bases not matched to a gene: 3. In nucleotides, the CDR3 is TGTGCCAGCAGCTCTAGCGGAGGTGAGCAGTTCTTC. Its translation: CASSSSGGEQFF.

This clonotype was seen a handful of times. CDR3 in DNA: TGTGCCAGCAGTTATCAGGGGGCTATCACAGATACGCAGTATTTT. Its translation: CASSYQGAITDTQYF. The chain uses TRBV6-5 and TRBJ2-3; 8 nucleotides line up with TRBD1. The V gene's germline CDR1 is MNHEY and CDR2 SVGAGI. The junction had 4 bases not matched to a gene; V was cut back by 3 bases and J by 2 bases. The CDR3 length is 15 residues.

The CDR3 DNA reads TGCAGTGCTAGAGATCCGACTAGCGGACCCTACGAGCAGTACTTC. It encodes CSARDPTSGPYEQYF. V gene TRBV20-1 combines with J gene TRBJ2-7; 9 bases are a match to TRBD2. V was pared by 0 bases and J by 2 bases, with 5 bases of the junction left unmatched. Germline V gene data show CDR1 as DFQATT and CDR2 as SNEGSKA (reference sequence). The CDR3 has 15 residues.

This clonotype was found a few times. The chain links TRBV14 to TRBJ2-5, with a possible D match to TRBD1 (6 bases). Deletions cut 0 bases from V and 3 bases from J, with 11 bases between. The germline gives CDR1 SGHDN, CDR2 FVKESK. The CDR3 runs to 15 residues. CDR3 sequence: CASSQDRTDKETQYF. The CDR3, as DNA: TGTGCCAGCAGCCAAGATCGGACAGATAAAGAGACCCAGTACTTC.

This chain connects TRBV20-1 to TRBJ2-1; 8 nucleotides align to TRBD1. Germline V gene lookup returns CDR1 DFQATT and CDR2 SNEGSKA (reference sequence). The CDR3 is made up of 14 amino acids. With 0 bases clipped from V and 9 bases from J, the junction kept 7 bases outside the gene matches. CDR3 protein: CSARDQGARSEQFF. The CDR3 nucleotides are TGCAGTGCTAGAGATCAGGGGGCGAGAAGTGAGCAGTTCTTC.

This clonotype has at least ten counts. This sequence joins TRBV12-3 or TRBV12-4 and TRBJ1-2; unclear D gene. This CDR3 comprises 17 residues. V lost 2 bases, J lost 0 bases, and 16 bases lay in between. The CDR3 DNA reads TGTGCCAGCAGTTTACCCCTTGGCGGTGGGACTAACTATGGCTACACCTTC. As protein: CASSLPLGGGTNYGYTF.

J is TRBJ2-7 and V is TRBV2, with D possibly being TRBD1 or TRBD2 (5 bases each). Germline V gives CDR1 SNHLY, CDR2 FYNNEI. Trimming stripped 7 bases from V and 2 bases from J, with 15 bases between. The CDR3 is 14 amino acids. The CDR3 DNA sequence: TGTGCCAGCATATCTCCACAGGAGGCCTACGAGCAGTACTTC. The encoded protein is CASISPQEAYEQYF.

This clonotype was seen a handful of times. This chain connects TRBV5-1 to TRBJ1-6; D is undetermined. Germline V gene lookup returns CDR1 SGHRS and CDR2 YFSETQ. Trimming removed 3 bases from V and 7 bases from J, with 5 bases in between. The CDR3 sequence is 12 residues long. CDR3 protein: CASSWGNSPLHF. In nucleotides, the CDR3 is TGCGCCAGCAGCTGGGGAAATTCACCCCTCCACTTT.

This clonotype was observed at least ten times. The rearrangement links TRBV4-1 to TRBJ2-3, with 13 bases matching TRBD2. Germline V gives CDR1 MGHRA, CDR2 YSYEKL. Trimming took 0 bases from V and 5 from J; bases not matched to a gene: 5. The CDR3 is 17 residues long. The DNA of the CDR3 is TGCGCCAGCAGCCAAGATCCTGGACTAGCGGGAGTAGATACGCAGTATTTT. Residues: CASSQDPGLAGVDTQYF.

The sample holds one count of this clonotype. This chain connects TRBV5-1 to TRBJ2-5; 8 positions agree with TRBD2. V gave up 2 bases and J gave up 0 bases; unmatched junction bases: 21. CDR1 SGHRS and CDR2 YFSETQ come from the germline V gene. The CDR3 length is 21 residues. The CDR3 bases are TGCGCCAGCAGCTTACCGGAAGCTAGCGGCGGGGGGACGGAGAACCAAGAGACCCAGTACTTC. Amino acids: CASSLPEASGGGTENQETQYF.

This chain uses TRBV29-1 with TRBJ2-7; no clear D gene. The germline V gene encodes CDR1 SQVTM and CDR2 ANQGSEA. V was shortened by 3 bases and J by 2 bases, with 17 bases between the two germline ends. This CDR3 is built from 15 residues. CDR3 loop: CSVEDDTRLTYEQYF. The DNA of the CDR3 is TGCAGCGTTGAGGATGACACACGCCTTACCTACGAGCAGTACTTC.

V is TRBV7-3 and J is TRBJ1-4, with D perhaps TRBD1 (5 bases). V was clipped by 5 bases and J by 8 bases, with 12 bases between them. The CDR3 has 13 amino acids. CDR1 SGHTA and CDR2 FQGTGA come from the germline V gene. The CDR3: CASSNMRGEKLFF. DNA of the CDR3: TGTGCCAGCAGCAATATGCGGGGGGAAAAACTGTTTTTT.

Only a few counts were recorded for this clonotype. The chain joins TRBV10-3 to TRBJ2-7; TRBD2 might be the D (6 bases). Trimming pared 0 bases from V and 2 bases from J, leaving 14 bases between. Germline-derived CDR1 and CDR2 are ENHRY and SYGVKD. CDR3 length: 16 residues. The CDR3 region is CAISESHGSATYEQYF. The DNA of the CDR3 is TGTGCCATCAGTGAGTCTCACGGGAGCGCAACCTACGAGCAGTACTTC.

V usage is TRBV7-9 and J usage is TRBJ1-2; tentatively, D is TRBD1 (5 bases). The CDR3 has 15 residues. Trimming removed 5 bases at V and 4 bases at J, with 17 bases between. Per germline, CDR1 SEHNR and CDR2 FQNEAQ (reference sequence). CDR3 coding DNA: TGTGCCAGCAGCCGGACTGGGACCGACCGCTATGGCTACACCTTC. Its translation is CASSRTGTDRYGYTF.

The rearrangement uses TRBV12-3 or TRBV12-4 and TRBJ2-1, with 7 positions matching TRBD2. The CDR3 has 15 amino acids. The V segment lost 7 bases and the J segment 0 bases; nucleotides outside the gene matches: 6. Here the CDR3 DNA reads TGTGCCAGCACCACTAGCGTGGACTCCTACAATGAGCAGTTCTTC. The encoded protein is CASTTSVDSYNEQFF.

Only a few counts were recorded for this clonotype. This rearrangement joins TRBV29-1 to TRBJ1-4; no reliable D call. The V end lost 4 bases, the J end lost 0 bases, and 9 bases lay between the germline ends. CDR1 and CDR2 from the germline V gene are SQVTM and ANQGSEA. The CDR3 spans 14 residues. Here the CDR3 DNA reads TGCAGCGTTGTGACTGGGGCAACTAATGAAAAACTGTTTTTT. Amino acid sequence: CSVVTGATNEKLFF.

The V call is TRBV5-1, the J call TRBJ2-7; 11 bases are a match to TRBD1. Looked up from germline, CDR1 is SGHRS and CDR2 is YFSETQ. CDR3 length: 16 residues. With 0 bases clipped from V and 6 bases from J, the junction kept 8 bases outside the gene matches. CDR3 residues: CASSLVLDRGLSEQYF. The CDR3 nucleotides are TGCGCCAGCAGCTTGGTTTTGGACAGGGGGCTAAGCGAGCAGTACTTC. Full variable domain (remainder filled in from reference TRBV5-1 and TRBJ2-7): KAGVTQTPRYLIKTRGQQVTLSCSPISGHRSVSWYQQTPGQGLQFLFEYFSETQRNKGNFPGRFSGRQFSNSRSEMNVSTLELGDSALYLCASSLVLDRGLSEQYFGPGTRLTVT.

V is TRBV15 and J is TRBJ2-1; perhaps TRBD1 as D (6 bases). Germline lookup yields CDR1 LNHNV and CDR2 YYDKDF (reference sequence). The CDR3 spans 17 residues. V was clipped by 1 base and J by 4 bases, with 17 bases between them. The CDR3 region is CATSRVGTGPLYNEQFF. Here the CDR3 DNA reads TGTGCCACCAGCAGAGTAGGTACAGGGCCTTTATACAATGAGCAGTTCTTC.

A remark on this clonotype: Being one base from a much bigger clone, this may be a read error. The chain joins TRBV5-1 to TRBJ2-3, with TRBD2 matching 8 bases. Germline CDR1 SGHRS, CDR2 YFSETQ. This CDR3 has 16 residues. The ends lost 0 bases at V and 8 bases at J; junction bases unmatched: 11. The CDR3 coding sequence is TGCGCCAGCAGCTTGGCGGGGGGGGGCCGAGCAGTTACGCAGTATTTT. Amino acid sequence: CASSLAGGGRAVTQYF.

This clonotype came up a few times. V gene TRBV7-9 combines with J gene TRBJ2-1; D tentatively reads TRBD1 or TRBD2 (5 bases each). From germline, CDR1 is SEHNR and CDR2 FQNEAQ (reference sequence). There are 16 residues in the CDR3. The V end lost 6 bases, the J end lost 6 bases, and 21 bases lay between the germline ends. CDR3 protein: CASSFPMGELGNEQFF. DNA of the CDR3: TGTGCCAGCAGTTTCCCTATGGGGGAGTTGGGCAATGAGCAGTTCTTC.

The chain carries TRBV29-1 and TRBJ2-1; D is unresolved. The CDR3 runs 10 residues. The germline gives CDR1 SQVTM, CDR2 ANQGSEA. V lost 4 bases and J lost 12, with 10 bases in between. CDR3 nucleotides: TGCAGCGTTGGACCGGATGGGCAGTTCTTC. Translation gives CSVGPDGQFF.

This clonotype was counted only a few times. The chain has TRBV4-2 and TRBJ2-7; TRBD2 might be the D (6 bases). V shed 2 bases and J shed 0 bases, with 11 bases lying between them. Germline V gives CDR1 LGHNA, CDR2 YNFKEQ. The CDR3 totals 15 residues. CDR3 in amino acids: CASSQPGLSSYEQYF. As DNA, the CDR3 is TGTGCCAGCAGCCAACCCGGACTATCCTCCTACGAGCAGTACTTC.

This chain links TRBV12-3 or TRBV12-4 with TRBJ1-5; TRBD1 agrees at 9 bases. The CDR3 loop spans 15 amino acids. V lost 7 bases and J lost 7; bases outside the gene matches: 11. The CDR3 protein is CASTETGGLIQPQHF. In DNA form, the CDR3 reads TGTGCCAGCACCGAGACAGGGGGGCTTATCCAGCCCCAGCATTTT.

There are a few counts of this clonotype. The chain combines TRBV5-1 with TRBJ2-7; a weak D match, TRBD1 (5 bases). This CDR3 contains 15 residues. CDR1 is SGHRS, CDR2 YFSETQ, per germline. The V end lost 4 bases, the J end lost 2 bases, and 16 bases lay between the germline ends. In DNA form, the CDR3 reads TGCGCCAGCAGCCAGGGTGGGTTCCCCCCCTACGAGCAGTACTTC. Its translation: CASSQGGFPPYEQYF.

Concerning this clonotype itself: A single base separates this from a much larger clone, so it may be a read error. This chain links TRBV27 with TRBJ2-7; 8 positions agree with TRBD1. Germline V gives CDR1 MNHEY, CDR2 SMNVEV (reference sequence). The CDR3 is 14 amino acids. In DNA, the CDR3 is TGTGTCAGCAGCAGACAGGGGCCCTCCTACGAGCAGTACTTC. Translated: CVSSRQGPSYEQYF.

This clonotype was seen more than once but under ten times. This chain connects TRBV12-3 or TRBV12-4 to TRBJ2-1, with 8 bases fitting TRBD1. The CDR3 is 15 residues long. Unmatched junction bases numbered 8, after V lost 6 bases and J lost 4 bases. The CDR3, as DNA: TGTGCCAGCAGCCCAGGGGGCAGAGTATACAATGAGCAGTTCTTC. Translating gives CASSPGGRVYNEQFF.

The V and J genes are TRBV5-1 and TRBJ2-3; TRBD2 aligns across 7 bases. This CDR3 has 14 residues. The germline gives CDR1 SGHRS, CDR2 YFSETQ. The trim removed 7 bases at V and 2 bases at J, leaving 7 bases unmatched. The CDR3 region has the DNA TGCGCCAGCGTCTTGCGGGGGAACACAGATACGCAGTATTTT. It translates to CASVLRGNTDTQYF.

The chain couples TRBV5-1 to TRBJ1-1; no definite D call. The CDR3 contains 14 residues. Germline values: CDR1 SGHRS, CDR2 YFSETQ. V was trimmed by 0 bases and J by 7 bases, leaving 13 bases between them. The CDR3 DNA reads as TGCGCCAGCAGCTTGGGAGGTTCCACCGATGAAGCTTTCTTT. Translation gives CASSLGGSTDEAFF.